A selection of T cell receptor beta chains follows, all from one sample in a study of cytomegalovirus exposure and HLA in healthy donors. Only in-frame clones appear in the TCRdb table, and some are missing; sequencing was by immunoSEQ multiplex PCR. This sample has more than 150,000 clones, with approximately 85% found just once. The sequenced sample was PBMCs. These receptor sequences come from a girl aged 10 to 17 in good health and CMV-seropositive. Both conserved end residues are part of each CDR3. Fields, in order: clone size, V gene, D gene, J gene, CDR3 DNA, CDR3 protein. The D gene is left open where the match is weak. Size is stated for part of the rows, as once, few or many counts, or as a class when the clone is expanded.

.	TRBV4-3	TRBD1	TRBJ1-4	TGCGCCAGCAGCCACGACAGGGGTAATGAAAAACTGCTTTTT	CASSHDRGNEKLLF
.	TRBV2	.	TRBJ2-7	TGTGCCAGCACAAGGGACACCACCTACGAGCAGTACTTC	CASTRDTTYEQYF
.	TRBV6-5	.	TRBJ1-1	TGTGCCAGCAGTTACTTGGGCAGAGTAAACACTGAAGCTTTCTTT	CASSYLGRVNTEAFF
.	TRBV15	.	TRBJ1-1	TGTGCCACCAGCAGAACGATCGGGGCGGGGGGGACTGAAGCTTTCTTT	CATSRTIGAGGTEAFF
.	TRBV12-5	.	TRBJ1-6	TGTGCTAGTGGTCACCTACGGGGTAATAATTCACCCCTCCACTTT	CASGHLRGNNSPLHF
.	TRBV5-1	.	TRBJ2-5	TGCGCCAGCAGCCAAGAGTCGAATTCAAGGACCCAGTACTTC	CASSQESNSRTQYF
few	TRBV6-5	.	TRBJ1-2	TGTGCCAGCAGTAACAGGGATTATGGCTACACCTTC	CASSNRDYGYTF
.	TRBV4-2	.	TRBJ2-5	TGTGCCAGCAGCCAGGCCCCTCAGGGAGGTTCGGAGACCCAGTACTTC	CASSQAPQGGSETQYF
.	TRBV23-1	TRBD1	TRBJ1-6	TGCGCCAGCAGTCCAAACCCAAGACAGGGTTCGCATTCACCCCTCCACTTT	CASSPNPRQGSHSPLHF
.	TRBV10-3	.	TRBJ1-4	TGTGCCATCAGTGACGGGTCTGGTGAAAAACTGTTTTTT	CAISDGSGEKLFF
once	TRBV20-1	.	TRBJ2-5	TGCAGTGGGCAGAGAGGAGAGACCCAGTACTTC	CSGQRGETQYF
.	TRBV29-1	TRBD1	TRBJ2-7	TGCAGCGTTGACGGGCAGGGGGCAACCTACGAGCAGTACTTC	CSVDGQGATYEQYF
.	TRBV13	TRBD1	TRBJ2-5	TGTGCCAGCAGCCAAGGGGGACCGGGACAGGGGGGACAAGAGACCCAGTACTTC	CASSQGGPGQGGQETQYF
once	TRBV25-1	TRBD1	TRBJ1-5	TGTGCCAGCAGTGAGACAGGGGGGGCCCAGCATTTT	CASSETGGAQHF
.	TRBV19	.	TRBJ2-3	TGTGCCAGTAATTTCAACGACTGCTATACGCAGTATTTT	CASNFNDCYTQYF
.	TRBV10-3	.	TRBJ2-2	TGTGCCATCAGTGAGTCGGCCAGAGGTAACACCGGGGAGCTGTTTTTT	CAISESARGNTGELFF
.	TRBV25-1	.	TRBJ1-2	TGTGCCAGCAGTGAACCCGGCAGGGACTATGGCTACACCTTC	CASSEPGRDYGYTF
.	TRBV7-2	.	TRBJ2-1	TGTGCCAGCAGCGCGGACAGCGCGAGCTCCTACAATGAGCAGTTCTTC	CASSADSASSYNEQFF
.	TRBV6-5	.	TRBJ1-1	TGTGCCAGCAGTTCATTTTGGGGGGGCACTGAAGCTTTCTTT	CASSSFWGGTEAFF
.	TRBV7-2	TRBD1	TRBJ2-2	TGTGCCAGCAGCTCACAGGGGGCCGGGGAGCTGTTTTTT	CASSSQGAGELFF
once	TRBV11-2	TRBD1	TRBJ1-6	TGTGCCAGCAGCGCCCGGGACAGCGTTTTCTCCTATAATTCACCCCTCCACTTT	CASSARDSVFSYNSPLHF
.	TRBV11-3	.	TRBJ2-7	TGTGCCAGCAGCAGGGAGTATTTAAGCTCCTACGAGCAGTACTTC	CASSREYLSSYEQYF
.	TRBV9	.	TRBJ2-1	TGTGCCAGCAGCGCCGGGGAAAGCTCCTACAATGAGCAGTTCTTC	CASSAGESSYNEQFF
.	TRBV10-3	TRBD1	TRBJ1-2	TGTGCCATCAGTAAGACAGGGGGCGTGGATGGCTACACCTTC	CAISKTGGVDGYTF
.	TRBV5-6	TRBD1	TRBJ1-1	TGTGCCAGCAGCTGGGGGTTTAGGGGGCAGCACACTGAAGCTTTCTTT	CASSWGFRGQHTEAFF
.	TRBV6-5	.	TRBJ1-5	TGTGCCAGCAGTTATAAGTTTTCGTCAGGGAATCAGCCCCAGCATTTT	CASSYKFSSGNQPQHF
.	TRBV5-1	.	TRBJ2-7	TGCGCCAGCAGCTTGGTAAGGGGTCAGGAGCAGTACTTC	CASSLVRGQEQYF
.	TRBV7-6	.	TRBJ2-1	TGTGCCAGCAGCTTAGAATCGAGTAGCTCCTACAATGAGCAGTTCTTC	CASSLESSSSYNEQFF
once	TRBV5-1	.	TRBJ2-3	TGCGCCAGCAGCTTGATCGGGCGGACTACAGATACGCAGTATTTT	CASSLIGRTTDTQYF